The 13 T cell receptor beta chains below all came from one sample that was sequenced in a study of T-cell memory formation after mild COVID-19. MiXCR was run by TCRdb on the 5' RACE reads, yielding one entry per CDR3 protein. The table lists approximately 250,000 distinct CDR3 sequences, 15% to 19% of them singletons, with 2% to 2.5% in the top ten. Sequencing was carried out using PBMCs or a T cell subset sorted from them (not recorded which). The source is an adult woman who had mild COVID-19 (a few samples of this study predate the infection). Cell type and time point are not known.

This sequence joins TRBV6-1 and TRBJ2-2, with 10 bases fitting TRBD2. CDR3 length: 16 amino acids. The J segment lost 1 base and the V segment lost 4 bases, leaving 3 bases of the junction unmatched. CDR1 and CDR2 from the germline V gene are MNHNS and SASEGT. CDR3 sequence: CASSGRTSGNTGELFF. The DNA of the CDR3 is TGTGCCAGCAGTGGGAGGACTAGCGGGAACACCGGGGAGCTGTTTTTT.

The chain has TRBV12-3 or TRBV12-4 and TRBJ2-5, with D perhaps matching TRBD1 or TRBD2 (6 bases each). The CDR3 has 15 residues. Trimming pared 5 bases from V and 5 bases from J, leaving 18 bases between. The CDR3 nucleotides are TGTGCCAGCAGTCCAAGGGGGGCTAGCTGGGAGACCCAGTACTTC. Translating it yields CASSPRGASWETQYF.

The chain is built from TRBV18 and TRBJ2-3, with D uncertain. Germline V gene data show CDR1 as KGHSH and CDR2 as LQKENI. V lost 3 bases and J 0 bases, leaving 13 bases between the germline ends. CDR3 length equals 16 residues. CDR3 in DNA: TGTGCCAGCTCACCCGCCTGGAAGGGAAGCACAGATACGCAGTATTTT. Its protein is CASSPAWKGSTDTQYF. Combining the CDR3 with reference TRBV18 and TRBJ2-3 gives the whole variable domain NAGVMQNPRHLVRRRGQEARLRCSPMKGHSHVYWYRQLPEEGLKFMVYLQKENIIDESGMPKERFSAEFPKEGPSILRIQQVVRGDSAAYFCASSPAWKGSTDTQYFGPGTRLTVL.

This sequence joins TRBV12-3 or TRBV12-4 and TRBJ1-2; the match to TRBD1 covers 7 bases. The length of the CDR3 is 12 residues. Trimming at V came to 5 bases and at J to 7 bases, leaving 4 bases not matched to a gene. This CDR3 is CASSRRDSGYTF. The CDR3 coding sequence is TGTGCCAGCAGTCGCCGGGACAGTGGCTACACCTTC.

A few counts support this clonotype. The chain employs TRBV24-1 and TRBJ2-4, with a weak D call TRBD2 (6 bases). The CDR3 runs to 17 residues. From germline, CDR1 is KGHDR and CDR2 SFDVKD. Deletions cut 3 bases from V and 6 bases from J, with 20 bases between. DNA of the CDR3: TGTGCCACCAGTGATCCGCTGGAGGGAGTCCAAGGAAACATTCAGTACTTC. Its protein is CATSDPLEGVQGNIQYF.

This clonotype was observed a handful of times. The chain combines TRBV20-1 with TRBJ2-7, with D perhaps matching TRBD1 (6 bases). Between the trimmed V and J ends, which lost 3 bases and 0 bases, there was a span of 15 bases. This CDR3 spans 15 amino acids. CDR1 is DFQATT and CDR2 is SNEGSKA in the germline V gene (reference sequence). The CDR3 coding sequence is TGCAGTGCTAGGGGGGCGGGCGGTGTCTCCTACGAGCAGTACTTC. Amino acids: CSARGAGGVSYEQYF.

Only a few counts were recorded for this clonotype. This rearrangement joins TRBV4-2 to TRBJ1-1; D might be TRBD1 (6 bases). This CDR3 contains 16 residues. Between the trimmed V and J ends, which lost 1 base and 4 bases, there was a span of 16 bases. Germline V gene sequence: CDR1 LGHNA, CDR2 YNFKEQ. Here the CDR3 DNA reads TGTGCCAGCAGCCAAGTCTACGGGGGCGGGGGCACTGAAGCTTTCTTT. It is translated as CASSQVYGGGGTEAFF.

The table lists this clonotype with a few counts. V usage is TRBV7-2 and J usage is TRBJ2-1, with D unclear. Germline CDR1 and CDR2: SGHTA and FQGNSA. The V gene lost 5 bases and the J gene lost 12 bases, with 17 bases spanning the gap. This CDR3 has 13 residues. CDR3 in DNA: TGTGCCAGCAGCCCCCAGCAGGCGCAGCCGCAGTTCTTC. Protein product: CASSPQQAQPQFF.

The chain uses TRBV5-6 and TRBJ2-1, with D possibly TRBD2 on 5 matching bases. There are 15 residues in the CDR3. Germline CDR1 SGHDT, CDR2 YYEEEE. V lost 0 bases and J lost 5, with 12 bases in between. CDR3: CASSLASGENNEQFF. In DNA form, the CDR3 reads TGTGCCAGCAGCTTGGCCAGCGGAGAGAACAATGAGCAGTTCTTC.

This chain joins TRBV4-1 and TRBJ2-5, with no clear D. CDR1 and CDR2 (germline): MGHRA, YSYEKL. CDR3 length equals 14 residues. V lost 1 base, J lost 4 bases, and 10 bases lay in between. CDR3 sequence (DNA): TGCGCCAGCAGCCAAGTCCAACAAGTAGAGACCCAGTACTTC. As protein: CASSQVQQVETQYF.

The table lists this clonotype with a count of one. CDR3 nucleotide sequence: TGTGCCAGCTCAGTGGGACAGGGAAAGTCCTACGAGCAGTACTTC. Encoded protein: CASSVGQGKSYEQYF. The chain uses TRBV18 and TRBJ2-7; 9 bases agree with TRBD1. The CDR3 has 15 residues. The germline gives CDR1 KGHSH, CDR2 LQKENI. Losses at the gene ends were 5 bases for V and 1 base for J; bases not matched to a gene: 6.

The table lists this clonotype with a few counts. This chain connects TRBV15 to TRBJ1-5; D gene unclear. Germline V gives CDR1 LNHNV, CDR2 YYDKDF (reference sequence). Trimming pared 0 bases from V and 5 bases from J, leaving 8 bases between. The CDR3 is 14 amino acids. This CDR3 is CATSRDWRDQPQHF. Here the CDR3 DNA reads TGTGCCACCAGCAGAGACTGGAGGGATCAGCCCCAGCATTTT.

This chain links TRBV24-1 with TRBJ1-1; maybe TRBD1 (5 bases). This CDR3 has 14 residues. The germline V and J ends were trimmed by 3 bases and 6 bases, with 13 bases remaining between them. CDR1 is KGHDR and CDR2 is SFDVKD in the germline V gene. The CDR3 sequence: CATSDAKEGAEAFF. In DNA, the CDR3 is TGTGCCACCAGTGATGCCAAGGAAGGGGCTGAAGCTTTCTTT.